These 32 T cell receptor beta chains were sequenced from one sample in a study of T cells after yellow fever vaccination. TCRdb reanalysed the 5' RACE reads using MiXCR and keeps one entry per CDR3 protein. Among some 390,000 distinct CDR3 sequences, around a sixth were seen once, and the ten largest hold over 15%. Material: PBMCs, obtained before the yellow fever booster vaccination. The receptors shown here come from a man aged 18 to 30 who received the YFV17D yellow fever vaccine.

The chain uses TRBV7-2 and TRBJ2-3; 7 bases map to TRBD1. V trimming: 1 base; J trimming: 4 bases; junction bases outside the gene matches: 5. The length of the CDR3 is 15 residues. Germline CDR1 SGHTA, CDR2 FQGNSA. CDR3 DNA sequence: TGTGCCAGCAGCTTAGTTGACAGGGACGCAGATACGCAGTATTTT. Encoded protein: CASSLVDRDADTQYF.

This chain joins TRBV7-2 and TRBJ1-2; D gene unclear. Germline loops: CDR1 SGHTA, CDR2 FQGNSA. V gave up 5 bases and J gave up 4 bases, with 14 bases separating them. This CDR3 is 14 amino acids long. CDR3: CASSPGRRTYGYTF. The DNA for the CDR3 is TGTGCCAGCAGCCCGGGTCGGAGGACCTATGGCTACACCTTC.

This clonotype showed up just a few times. The chain combines TRBV2 with TRBJ2-3; D gene uncertain. V shed 8 bases and J shed 1 base, with 10 bases lying between them. The CDR3 is made up of 13 amino acids. Germline CDR1 is SNHLY and CDR2 is FYNNEI. CDR3 nucleotide sequence: TGTGCCAGCCACTTTGCGGGCACAGATACGCAGTATTTT. Translation gives CASHFAGTDTQYF.

This clonotype was observed a handful of times. The chain is built from TRBV7-9 and TRBJ1-1; D perhaps matches TRBD1 (5 bases). Germline CDR1 SEHNR, CDR2 FQNEAQ (reference sequence). Trimming shortened V by 7 bases and J by 1 base, and 22 bases separated the two germline ends. The CDR3 covers 17 residues. CDR3 loop: CASTSSGSSGKNTEAFF. The CDR3 bases are TGTGCCAGCACCTCGTCAGGGAGTTCAGGGAAGAACACTGAAGCTTTCTTT. Variable domain in full (rest from reference TRBV7-9 and TRBJ1-1): DTGVSQNPRHKITKRGQNVTFRCDPISEHNRLYWYRQTLGQGPEFLTYFQNEAQLEKSRLLSDRFSAERPKGSFSTLEIQRTEQGDSAMYLCASTSSGSSGKNTEAFFGQGTRLTVV.

The rearrangement uses TRBV10-3 and TRBJ2-1; either TRBD1 or TRBD2 may fit D (5 bases each). The CDR3 length is 14 residues. CDR1 and CDR2 from the germline V gene are ENHRY and SYGVKD. Trimming pared 3 bases from V and 4 bases from J, leaving 10 bases between. CDR3 sequence reads: CAISDAWGYNEQFF. The CDR3 DNA reads TGTGCCATCAGTGATGCATGGGGGTACAATGAGCAGTTCTTC.

The chain employs TRBV6-5 and TRBJ2-3; 10 bases line up with TRBD2. V was pared by 0 bases and J by 0 bases, with 0 bases of the junction left unmatched. Germline V CDR1 and CDR2: MNHEY, SVGAGI. This CDR3 spans 16 amino acids. Here the CDR3 reads CASSYSTSGSTDTQYF. For the CDR3, the DNA is TGTGCCAGCAGTTACTCGACTAGCGGGAGCACAGATACGCAGTATTTT.

This clonotype has more than one count but fewer than ten. CDR3 DNA: TGTGCCAGCAGGCTCTCTCGATCGAGCTCCTACGAGCAGTACTTC. As protein: CASRLSRSSSYEQYF. The genes are TRBV7-2 and TRBJ2-7; no definite D call. The V and J ends lost 6 bases and 0 bases respectively, with 15 bases between them. The germline gives CDR1 SGHTA, CDR2 FQGNSA. The CDR3 has 15 residues.

This clonotype was detected ten times or more. The chain is built from TRBV5-6 and TRBJ2-1; D is possibly TRBD2 (6 bases). Germline values: CDR1 SGHDT, CDR2 YYEEEE. The CDR3 consists of 12 residues. The germline V and J ends were trimmed by 6 bases and 8 bases, with 12 bases remaining between them. CDR3 DNA sequence: TGTGCCAGCACCCTGACTAGTGATGAGCAGTTCTTC. It encodes CASTLTSDEQFF.

The V and J genes are TRBV7-9 and TRBJ2-6, with D possibly being TRBD1 (6 bases). Germline V gene sequence: CDR1 SEHNR, CDR2 FQNEAQ (reference sequence). CDR3 length: 18 amino acids. The V gene lost 5 bases and the J gene lost 0 bases, with 17 bases spanning the gap. The CDR3 DNA is TGTGCCAGCAGCCCAGGCGGACAGTCTCTCTCTGGGGCCAACGTCCTGACTTTC. Its protein is CASSPGGQSLSGANVLTF.

CDR3 residues: CASSSHWAQETQYF. The DNA for the CDR3 is TGTGCCAGCAGCTCCCACTGGGCTCAAGAGACCCAGTACTTC. This chain joins TRBV7-2 and TRBJ2-5; D is uncertain. Germline V gene data show CDR1 as SGHTA and CDR2 as FQGNSA. Deletions cut 4 bases from V and 2 bases from J, with 11 bases between. The CDR3 loop spans 14 amino acids.

This clonotype was counted between two and nine times. The chain employs TRBV6-5 and TRBJ2-7; possibly TRBD1 or TRBD2 for D (5 bases each). V was pared by 2 bases and J by 3 bases, with 20 bases between. Germline loops: CDR1 MNHEY, CDR2 SVGAGI. CDR3 length: 17 amino acids. The CDR3 sequence: CASSYRDPEAGGYEQYV. The CDR3 nucleotides read TGTGCCAGCAGTTACAGGGACCCGGAGGCCGGAGGCTACGAGCAGTACGTC.

The V call is TRBV7-6, the J call TRBJ2-7, with 7 bases aligning to TRBD1. The V and J ends lost 5 bases and 5 bases, in that order; junction bases with no gene match: 12. The germline CDR1 and CDR2 sequences are SGHVS and FNYEAQ. The CDR3 is 15 residues long. The CDR3 here is CASSRTSRQGHEQYF. The CDR3 coding sequence is TGTGCCAGCAGCCGAACCTCTCGACAGGGCCACGAGCAGTACTTC.

The genes are TRBV5-1 and TRBJ1-5; TRBD1 matches 7 bases. Per germline, CDR1 SGHRS and CDR2 YFSETQ. With V trimmed by 4 bases and J by 4 bases, 5 bases remained unmatched. The CDR3 length is 14 residues. The CDR3 protein is CASSPWTGNQPQHF. The CDR3 bases are TGCGCCAGCAGCCCGTGGACAGGTAATCAGCCCCAGCATTTT.

There are a few counts of this clonotype. The V and J genes are TRBV6-2 or TRBV6-3 and TRBJ2-7, with D tentatively TRBD1 or TRBD2 (5 bases each). This CDR3 is built from 15 residues. The germline V gene encodes CDR1 MNHEY and CDR2 SVGEGT. The ends were cut back, 3 bases at V and 0 bases at J, with 12 bases in the middle. CDR3 nucleotides: TGTGCCAGCAGTTATACGGGGCCTGCCTCCTACGAGCAGTACTTC. Amino acid sequence: CASSYTGPASYEQYF.

The CDR3 sequence is CASSVVGFSTDTQYF. The DNA for the CDR3 is TGTGCCAGCAGCGTAGTAGGGTTTAGCACAGATACGCAGTATTTT. The chain carries TRBV9 and TRBJ2-3, with D hard to call. The germline V gene has CDR1 SGDLS and CDR2 YYNGEE. Trimming cost V 0 bases and J 0 bases, with 8 bases left between them. The CDR3 runs to 15 residues.

The chain employs TRBV5-1 and TRBJ2-5; 12 bases map to TRBD2. The CDR3 is 18 amino acids. CDR1 SGHRS and CDR2 YFSETQ come from the germline V gene. J lost 4 bases, V lost 1 base, and 11 bases had no gene match. The CDR3 region is CASSLQATGLAGRETQYF. The CDR3 DNA sequence: TGCGCCAGCAGCTTGCAGGCAACCGGACTAGCGGGGCGAGAGACCCAGTACTTC.

The chain joins TRBV27 to TRBJ2-1; TRBD1 agrees at 7 bases. There are 14 residues in the CDR3. The V gene end was trimmed by 3 bases and the J gene end by 5 bases; junction bases not matched to a gene: 4. Per the germline V gene, CDR1 is MNHEY and CDR2 is SMNVEV (reference sequence). In DNA, the CDR3 is TGTGCCAGCAGTTTTTGGGACAGAGACAATGAGCAGTTCTTC. Its protein product is CASSFWDRDNEQFF.

This clonotype has only a few counts. The chain combines TRBV7-6 with TRBJ1-1; the match to TRBD1 covers 7 bases. The CDR3 consists of 15 residues. The germline CDR1 and CDR2 sequences are SGHVS and FNYEAQ. The junction had 7 bases not matched to a gene; V was cut back by 1 base and J by 5 bases. CDR3: CASSLGPGGVTEAFF. DNA of the CDR3: TGTGCCAGCAGCTTAGGTCCAGGGGGAGTTACTGAAGCTTTCTTT.

The genes are TRBV27 and TRBJ1-1; TRBD1 agrees at 8 bases. The CDR3 has 14 residues. After removal of 6 bases from V and 6 bases from J, the junction contained 9 bases not matched to a gene. Germline V gene lookup returns CDR1 MNHEY and CDR2 SMNVEV (reference sequence). This CDR3 is CASRTSDRVAEAFF. The CDR3, as DNA: TGTGCCAGCAGAACCTCGGACAGGGTGGCTGAAGCTTTCTTT.

V gene TRBV27 combines with J gene TRBJ2-7; TRBD2 is a possible D gene (6 bases). Trimming removed 5 bases at V and 5 bases at J, with 7 bases between. This CDR3 is 11 amino acids long. Per germline, CDR1 MNHEY and CDR2 SMNVEV (reference sequence). In DNA form, the CDR3 reads TGTGCCAGCAGTGCGGGGCACGAGCAGTACTTC. The encoded protein is CASSAGHEQYF.

The gene calls are TRBV7-2 and TRBJ2-2; 8 nucleotides match TRBD2. Germline V gene sequence: CDR1 SGHTA, CDR2 FQGNSA. Trimming cost V 5 bases and J 5 bases; bases outside gene matches: 13. The CDR3 has 17 residues. The CDR3 loop is CASSTRRGGPITGELFF. For the CDR3, the DNA is TGTGCCAGCAGCACCCGTCGGGGGGGGCCGATTACCGGGGAGCTGTTTTTT.

The CDR3 bases are TGCGCCAGCAGCACGACAGGGGGCTCCTACGAGCAGTACTTC. Amino acid sequence: CASSTTGGSYEQYF. The V call is TRBV5-1, the J call TRBJ2-7, with 9 bases fitting TRBD1. The trim removed 4 bases at V and 0 bases at J, leaving 2 bases unmatched. The CDR3 runs 14 residues. Germline V lookup: CDR1 SGHRS, CDR2 YFSETQ.

CDR3 nucleotide sequence: TGTGCCAGCAGACGGACTAGCACTGAAGCTTTCTTT. This gives the protein CASRRTSTEAFF. The chain combines TRBV6-5 with TRBJ1-1; D remains ambiguous. CDR3 length equals 12 residues. Per the germline V gene, CDR1 is MNHEY and CDR2 is SVGAGI. V gave up 6 bases and J gave up 4 bases, with 9 bases separating them.

There are many counts of this clonotype. The chain combines TRBV25-1 with TRBJ2-7, with 10 bases lining up with TRBD1. This CDR3 contains 16 residues. V was pared by 1 base and J by 5 bases, with 8 bases of the junction left unmatched. Germline-derived CDR1 and CDR2 are MGHDK and SYGVNS. CDR3 in amino acids: CASSEFLGTGDHEQYF. CDR3 bases: TGTGCCAGCAGTGAATTTCTTGGGACAGGGGACCACGAGCAGTACTTC.

The table lists this clonotype with many counts. The gene calls are TRBV7-2 and TRBJ2-2; 7 nucleotides line up with TRBD2. There are 17 residues in the CDR3. Germline V gene sequence: CDR1 SGHTA, CDR2 FQGNSA. V was clipped by 2 bases and J by 0 bases; unmatched bases: 6. In DNA form, the CDR3 reads TGTGCCAGCAGCTTATGGGCGGGGGTTCCGAACACCGGGGAGCTGTTTTTT. Translating gives CASSLWAGVPNTGELFF.

The chain is built from TRBV2 and TRBJ1-6; maybe TRBD1 (6 bases). This CDR3 region has 15 residues. Trimming took 5 bases from V and 8 from J, leaving 16 bases between them. Germline values: CDR1 SNHLY, CDR2 FYNNEI. The CDR3 loop is CASSLQGNLDSPLHF. As DNA, the CDR3 is TGTGCCAGCAGTTTACAGGGAAATCTGGATTCACCCCTCCACTTT.

CDR3 in amino acids: CSAPSPSGAFEDEQFF. In DNA form, the CDR3 reads TGCAGTGCTCCCAGTCCTAGCGGGGCATTTGAAGATGAGCAGTTCTTC. The V call is TRBV20-1, the J call TRBJ2-1; TRBD2 matches at 9 bases. CDR1 DFQATT and CDR2 SNEGSKA come from the germline V gene (reference sequence). Trimming at V came to 5 bases and at J to 8 bases, leaving 16 bases not matched to a gene. This CDR3 is 16 amino acids long.

This clonotype appeared a single time. The chain combines TRBV2 with TRBJ2-1; 8 bases fit TRBD1. The CDR3 spans 12 residues. The ends lost 6 bases at V and 11 bases at J; junction bases unmatched: 6. Per the germline V gene, CDR1 is SNHLY and CDR2 is FYNNEI. The CDR3 DNA sequence: TGTGCCAGCAGGATGGCAGGGGGCCAGCAGTTCTTC. It is translated as CASRMAGGQQFF.

This clonotype was seen more than once but under ten times. The J gene is TRBJ2-3, the V gene TRBV24-1; D is undetermined. The CDR3 has 13 residues. Trimming removed 4 bases from V and 5 bases from J, with 9 bases in between. Per the germline V gene, CDR1 is KGHDR and CDR2 is SFDVKD. The CDR3 sequence: CATSETIVDTQYF. CDR3 DNA: TGTGCCACCAGTGAAACAATCGTAGATACGCAGTATTTT.

The chain uses TRBV3-1 and TRBJ2-5; 10 nucleotides align to TRBD2. V trimming: 7 bases; J trimming: 2 bases; junction bases outside the gene matches: 10. This CDR3 has 16 residues. Germline lookup yields CDR1 LGHDT and CDR2 YNNKEL (reference sequence). The CDR3: CASNYVGLADQETQYF. The CDR3 bases are TGTGCCAGCAACTACGTTGGACTAGCGGATCAAGAGACCCAGTACTTC.

In this sample, this clonotype turned up a few times. The chain employs TRBV4-2 and TRBJ2-2; D is uncertain. In germline, CDR1 is LGHNA, CDR2 YNFKEQ. This CDR3 region has 15 residues. Trimming removed 1 base from V and 7 bases from J, with 13 bases in between. The CDR3 region is CASSQGRTLSGELFF. The CDR3 bases are TGTGCCAGCAGCCAAGGCAGAACATTAAGCGGGGAGCTGTTTTTT.

The V gene is TRBV9, the J gene TRBJ2-5; 9 bases line up with TRBD2. Losses at the gene ends were 4 bases for V and 5 bases for J; bases not matched to a gene: 12. Per germline, CDR1 SGDLS and CDR2 YYNGEE. The CDR3 extends over 16 amino acids. The CDR3 loop is CASSHGGTSSGETQYF. The CDR3 coding sequence is TGTGCCAGCAGCCACGGCGGGACTAGCAGCGGGGAGACCCAGTACTTC.